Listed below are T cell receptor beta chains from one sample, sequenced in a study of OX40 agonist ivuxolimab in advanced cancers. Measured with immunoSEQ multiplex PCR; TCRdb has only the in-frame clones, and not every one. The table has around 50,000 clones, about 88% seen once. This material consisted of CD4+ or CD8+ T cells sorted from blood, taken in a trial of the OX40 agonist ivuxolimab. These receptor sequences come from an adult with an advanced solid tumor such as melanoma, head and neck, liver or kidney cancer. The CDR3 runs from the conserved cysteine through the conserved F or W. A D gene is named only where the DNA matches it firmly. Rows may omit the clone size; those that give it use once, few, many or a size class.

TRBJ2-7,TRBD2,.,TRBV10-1,TGCGCCAGCAGCAAAACGGGACTAGAAGACGAGCAGTACTTC,CASSKTGLEDEQYF
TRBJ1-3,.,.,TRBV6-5,TGTGCCAGCAGCCGACAGACTGGAAACACCATATATTTT,CASSRQTGNTIYF
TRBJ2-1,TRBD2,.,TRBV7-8,TGTGCCAGCAGCTTAGGGTTCATAGCGGGACATTACAATGAGCAGTTCTTC,CASSLGFIAGHYNEQFF
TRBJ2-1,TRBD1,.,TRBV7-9,TGTGCCAGCAGCCGGACAGGGCGCCATGAGCAGTTCTTC,CASSRTGRHEQFF
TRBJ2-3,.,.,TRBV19,TGTGCCAGTAGTATAGGAGGGAGCACAGATACGCAGTATTTT,CASSIGGSTDTQYF
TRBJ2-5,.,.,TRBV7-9,TGTGCCAGCAGCTTAGAAGGGACGATCGATGAGACCCAGTACTTC,CASSLEGTIDETQYF
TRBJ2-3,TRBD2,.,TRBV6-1,TGTGCCAGCAGTGCCCTAACTAGCGGGTCCTCCCCAGATACGCAGTATTTT,CASSALTSGSSPDTQYF
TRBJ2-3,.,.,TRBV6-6,TGTGCCAGCAGAGCCATGACAGATACGCAGTATTTT,CASRAMTDTQYF
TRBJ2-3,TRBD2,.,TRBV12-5,TGTGCTAGTGGTTTGGGACTAGCGGGAGGGGATACGCAGTATTTT,CASGLGLAGGDTQYF
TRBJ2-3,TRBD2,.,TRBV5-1,TGCGCCAGCAGGAAAGAACTAGCGGGAGGGCCTCGCACAGATACGCAGTATTTT,CASRKELAGGPRTDTQYF
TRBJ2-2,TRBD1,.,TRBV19,TGTGCCAGTAGGGGGACAGCGAACACCGGGGAGCTGTTTTTT,CASRGTANTGELFF
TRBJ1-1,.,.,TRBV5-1,TGCGCCAGCAGCTTGTTAGGTAACACTGAAGCTTTCTTT,CASSLLGNTEAFF
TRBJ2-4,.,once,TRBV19,TGTGCCAGTAGTGGGGGGTGGGCAGCCAAAAACATTCAGTACTTC,CASSGGWAAKNIQYF
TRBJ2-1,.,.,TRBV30,TGTGCCTGGAGTGTTGGGAGCTCCTACAATGAGCAGTTCTTC,CAWSVGSSYNEQFF
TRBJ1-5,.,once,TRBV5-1,TGCGCCAGCAGCTTGGCAGGGGGCAATCAGCCCCAGCATTTT,CASSLAGGNQPQHF
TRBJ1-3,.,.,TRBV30,TGTGCCTGGAGTATATCCTCTGGAAACACCATATATTTT,CAWSISSGNTIYF
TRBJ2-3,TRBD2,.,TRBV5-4,TGTGCCAGCAGCCGTAGGACTAGCGGGCTAGATACGCAGTATTTT,CASSRRTSGLDTQYF
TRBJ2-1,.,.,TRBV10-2,TGCGCCAGCAAATCTCTGTTCGGGGACAATGAGCAGTTCTTC,CASKSLFGDNEQFF
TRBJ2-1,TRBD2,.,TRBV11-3,TGTGCCAGCAGCCCCCCCCGTACCGGGAGGGCCAATGAGCAGTTCTTC,CASSPPRTGRANEQFF
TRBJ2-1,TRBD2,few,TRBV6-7,TGTGCCAGCAGTTACGAACCTTCAATTTGGACTAGCGGAAGATACAATGAGCAGTTCTTC,CASSYEPSIWTSGRYNEQFF
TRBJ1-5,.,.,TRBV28,TGTGCCAGCAGTTACACCTTACCGGGATACCAGCCCCAGCATTTT,CASSYTLPGYQPQHF
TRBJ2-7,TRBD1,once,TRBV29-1,TGCAGCGTTGAGATTAGCGGACAGGGGTTGGGGCAGTACTTC,CSVEISGQGLGQYF
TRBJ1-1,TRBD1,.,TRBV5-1,TGCGCCAGCAGCTTGAGAGGTTCAGGGACAGGCAACGAAGCTTTCTTT,CASSLRGSGTGNEAFF
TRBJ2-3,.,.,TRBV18,TGTGCCAGCTCACCCAAAGTGGCAGATACGCAGTATTTT,CASSPKVADTQYF
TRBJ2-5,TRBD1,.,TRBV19,TGTGCCAGTAGTATCAGTCCAGGACAGGGCTACCAAGAGACCCAGTACTTC,CASSISPGQGYQETQYF
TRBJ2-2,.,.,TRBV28,TGTGCCACGATCCCCACTACCCGTCGAAGAGGGGACACCGGGGAGCTGTTTTTT,CATIPTTRRRGDTGELFF
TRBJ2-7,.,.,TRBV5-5,TGTGCCAGCAGCGTTACCGGGACCGCCCTCTACGAGCAGTACTTC,CASSVTGTALYEQYF
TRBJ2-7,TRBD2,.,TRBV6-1,TGTGCCAGCAGTGAAGTAGCGGGATTTGCCTACGAGCAGTACTTC,CASSEVAGFAYEQYF
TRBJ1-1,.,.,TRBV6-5,TGTGCCAGCAGTTATGCCCCAGGAATGAACACTGAAGCTTTCTTT,CASSYAPGMNTEAFF
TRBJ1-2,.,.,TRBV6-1,TGTGCCAGCATGGGGCAGACGAATAACTATGGCTACACCTTC,CASMGQTNNYGYTF
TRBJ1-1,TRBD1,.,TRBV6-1,TGTGCCAGCAGTGAACAAGGGACAGGGACTTCCATGAACACTGAAGCTTTCTTT,CASSEQGTGTSMNTEAFF
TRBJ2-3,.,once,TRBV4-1,TGCGCCAGCAGCCCCCAAAACGGTGCTACGCAGTATTTT,CASSPQNGATQYF
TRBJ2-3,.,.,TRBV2,TGTGCCAGCAGCCGGACTAACTTTGATACGCAGTATTTT,CASSRTNFDTQYF
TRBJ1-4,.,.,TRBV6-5,TGTGCCAGCAGTTACTCACAGGGTAATGAAAAACTGTTTTTT,CASSYSQGNEKLFF
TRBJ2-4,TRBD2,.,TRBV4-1,TGCGCCAGCAGCCAAGGCACTAGCGGGAGTGTCAAAAACATTCAGTACTTC,CASSQGTSGSVKNIQYF
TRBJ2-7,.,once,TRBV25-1,TGTGCCAGTGCAGGACTCCCCGGCTCCTACGAGCAGTACTTC,CASAGLPGSYEQYF
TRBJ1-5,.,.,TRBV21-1,TGTGCCAGCAGCAAAGGTGGCGACAGAGATAGCAATCAGCCCCAGCATTTT,CASSKGGDRDSNQPQHF
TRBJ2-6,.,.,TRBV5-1,TGCGCCAGCAGCGAACAGAGCTCTGGGGCCAACGTCCTGACTTTC,CASSEQSSGANVLTF
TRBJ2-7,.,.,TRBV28,TGTGCCAGCAGCCTGGGATTAGGTGGCTACGAGCAGTACTTC,CASSLGLGGYEQYF
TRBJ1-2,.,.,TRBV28,TGTGCCAGCAATACCGGACACGGAGGCTACACCTTC,CASNTGHGGYTF
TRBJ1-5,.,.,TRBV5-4,TGTGCCAGCAGCTTGGATGGCAGACGGGTCAATCAGCCCCAGCATTTT,CASSLDGRRVNQPQHF
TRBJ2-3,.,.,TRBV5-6,TGTGCCAGCAGCCTGCTCGGGAGCACAGATACGCAGTATTTT,CASSLLGSTDTQYF
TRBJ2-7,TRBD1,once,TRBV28,TGTGCCAGCAGCCTTACCGCGGGGACAGGGGGAACCGAGCAGTACTTC,CASSLTAGTGGTEQYF
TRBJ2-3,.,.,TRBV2,TGTGCCAGCAGTGTAACTCTCACAGATACGCAGTATTTT,CASSVTLTDTQYF
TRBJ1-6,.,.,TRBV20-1,TGCAGTGTTAAGACCTCCACCCTCCACTTT,CSVKTSTLHF
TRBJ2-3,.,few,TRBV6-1,TGTGCCAGCAGTGTTTCTTCCGGCAGCCGCACAGATACGCAGTATTTT,CASSVSSGSRTDTQYF
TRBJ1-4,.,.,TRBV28,TGTGCCAGCAGTTTGTGGGGGGTGCCTAATGAAAAACTGTTTTTT,CASSLWGVPNEKLFF
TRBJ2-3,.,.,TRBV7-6,TGTGCCAGCAGCTTAGTCGGTTACTCTAGCACAGATACGCAGTATTTT,CASSLVGYSSTDTQYF